This T cell receptor (beta chain) is drawn from a study of human T cells and chemical hapten exposure. Looking at the study overall: Patch tests put 0.01% DPC on the upper back, and the results were checked at 6 days. General observations from the study: TCRs at a frequency above 1 in 1000 stayed unchanged with DPC sensitization.

About this clonotype: Its antigen is not known.

The CDR3 runs to 15 residues. The V gene's germline CDR1 is SEHNR and CDR2 FQNEAQ (reference sequence). V dropped 1 base and J dropped 8; count of bases not matched to a gene: 7. TCRdb called the RACE reads again in MiXCR, with one record for every CDR3 protein. The data contain more than 300,000 distinct CDR3 sequences, approximately 5.1% of them singletons. Time point described: pre-sensitization, week 0. The treatment denotes: therapeutic diphenylcyclopropenone sensitization with weekly scalp DPC. Ahead of each patch test application, blood was drawn. Sample donors consisted of patients with alopecia, aged 18 to 70 years, who were suitable for DPC.

The sequence derives from a woman in her forties or fifties with alopecia areata. Some clones in this sample may be carry-over from other donors' samples. The rearrangement links TRBV7-9 to TRBJ2-1; 8 positions agree with TRBD2. This specimen was whole blood, taken in connection with sensitization to the hapten diphenylcyclopropenone (DPC). CDR3 in amino acids: CASSLVQRELDEQFF. The CDR3 coding sequence is TGTGCCAGCAGCTTAGTACAGCGGGAGTTGGATGAGCAGTTCTTC.